Below are 28 T cell receptor beta chains sequenced from a single sample in a study of blood T cell repertoires in COVID-19. Produced via immunoSEQ multiplex PCR; TCRdb's table is partial and in-frame only. Here the sample spans fewer than 400,000 clones, 80% to 90% being singletons. The specimen was PBMCs or T cells enriched from blood (not recorded which). These TCRs come from a man aged 30 to 39 who had recovered from COVID-19.

The V call is TRBV9, the J call TRBJ2-2; TRBD1 agrees at 7 bases. The length of the CDR3 is 14 residues. CDR1 and CDR2 (germline): SGDLS, YYNGEE. The trim removed 9 bases at V and 0 bases at J, leaving 5 bases unmatched. The CDR3 loop reads CATSQGANTGELFF. The CDR3 DNA follows: TGTGCCACCTCCCAGGGGGCGAACACCGGGGAGCTGTTTTTT.

The rearrangement joins TRBV3-1 (or the pseudogene TRBV3-2) to TRBJ2-7; TRBD1 matches at 7 bases. The junction had 11 bases not matched to a gene; V was cut back by 0 bases and J by 6 bases. CDR1 LGHDT and CDR2 YNNKEL come from the germline V gene (reference sequence). This CDR3 spans 16 amino acids. As DNA, the CDR3 is TGTGCCAGCAGCCAAGAAGCGACAGGGCTGGCCGGCGAGCAGTACTTC. Its translation: CASSQEATGLAGEQYF.

This chain uses TRBV7-9 with TRBJ1-4, with TRBD1 as a possible D gene (6 bases). CDR1 is SEHNR and CDR2 is FQNEAQ in the germline V gene (reference sequence). V was shortened by 5 bases and J by 0 bases, with 16 bases between the two germline ends. This CDR3 has 17 residues. The CDR3 spells CASSLQGLGATNEKLFF. CDR3 in DNA: TGTGCCAGCAGCCTACAGGGCTTAGGGGCAACTAATGAAAAACTGTTTTTT.

V is TRBV2 and J is TRBJ2-5, with 9 bases matching TRBD1. The V gene's germline CDR1 is SNHLY and CDR2 FYNNEI. J gave up 4 bases and V 6 bases, and 9 bases lay outside the gene matches. This CDR3 has 15 residues. The CDR3 protein is CASSISGQGGETQYF. The CDR3 region has the DNA TGTGCCAGCAGCATCTCGGGACAGGGAGGAGAGACCCAGTACTTC. Combining the CDR3 with reference TRBV2 and TRBJ2-5 gives the whole variable domain EPEVTQTPSHQVTQMGQEVILRCVPISNHLYFYWYRQILGQKVEFLVSFYNNEISEKSEIFDDQFSVERPDGSNFTLKIRSTKLEDSAMYFCASSISGQGGETQYFGPGTRLLVL.

The V call is TRBV5-1, the J call TRBJ2-7, with a possible D match to TRBD1 (5 bases). There are 13 residues in the CDR3. The V gene's germline CDR1 is SGHRS and CDR2 YFSETQ. The V gene lost 4 bases and the J gene lost 3 bases, with 11 bases spanning the gap. This chain's CDR3 is CASSISDNYEQYF. CDR3 DNA: TGCGCCAGCAGCATCTCGGACAACTACGAGCAGTACTTC.

V gene TRBV2 combines with J gene TRBJ2-4, with 12 bases identical to TRBD2. The germline V gene has CDR1 SNHLY and CDR2 FYNNEI. V trimming: 4 bases; J trimming: 7 bases; junction bases outside the gene matches: 5. The CDR3 has 15 residues. Written as DNA, the CDR3 is TGTGCCAGCAGTGCGGCTAGCGGGAGGGGGAACATTCAGTACTTC. It yields the protein CASSAASGRGNIQYF.

The chain couples TRBV19 to TRBJ1-5; maybe TRBD1 (5 bases). Germline-derived CDR1 and CDR2 are LNHDA and SQIVND (reference sequence). V was clipped by 3 bases and J by 4 bases, with 10 bases between them. The CDR3 loop spans 14 amino acids. The CDR3 reads CASSMGRLNQPQHF. Written as DNA, the CDR3 is TGTGCCAGTAGTATGGGGCGGTTAAATCAGCCCCAGCATTTT.

The V call is TRBV6-1, the J call TRBJ2-4, with 10 positions matching TRBD1. The germline CDR1 and CDR2 sequences are MNHNS and SASEGT. V lost 2 bases and J lost 2; bases outside the gene matches: 3. The CDR3 loop spans 16 amino acids. In DNA, the CDR3 is TGTGCCAGCAGTGAACTTGACAGGGGGCCCAAAAACATTCAGTACTTC. This translates into CASSELDRGPKNIQYF.

This clone was counted a single time. The genes are TRBV7-9 and TRBJ2-1; 11 nucleotides match TRBD1. Germline V CDR1 and CDR2: SEHNR, FQNEAQ (reference sequence). V shed 5 bases, J shed 5 bases, and the junction held 8 bases outside the gene matches. This CDR3 contains 16 residues. The CDR3 nucleotides read TGTGCCAGCAGCAGGAGGACAGGGGGCAGTCACAATGAGCAGTTCTTC. It specifies CASSRRTGGSHNEQFF.

The V and J genes are TRBV5-8 and TRBJ2-1; a weak D match, TRBD2 (6 bases). V was shortened by 0 bases and J by 4 bases, with 11 bases between the two germline ends. CDR1 is SGHTS and CDR2 is YDEGEE in the germline V gene. The CDR3 extends over 15 amino acids. CDR3 bases: TGTGCCAGCAGCTTGGCCGGGCGGGATTACAATGAGCAGTTCTTC. Translation: CASSLAGRDYNEQFF.

CDR3: CASSHLTGGWGYTF. Here the CDR3 DNA reads TGTGCCAGCAGCCACCTTACAGGGGGCTGGGGCTACACCTTC. The chain is built from TRBV11-2 and TRBJ1-2; 9 bases align to TRBD1. CDR1 and CDR2 (germline): SGHAT, FQNNGV. The CDR3 covers 14 residues. With 5 bases clipped from V and 8 bases from J, the junction kept 9 bases outside the gene matches.

The rearrangement joins TRBV5-1 to TRBJ2-7; 9 nucleotides agree with TRBD2. The CDR3 is made up of 15 amino acids. The V gene's germline CDR1 is SGHRS and CDR2 YFSETQ. V lost 4 bases and J lost 0; bases outside the gene matches: 5. CDR3 protein: CASSKERGDSYEQYF. In DNA form, the CDR3 reads TGCGCCAGCAGCAAAGAGCGGGGGGACTCCTACGAGCAGTACTTC. Based on the CDR3 plus reference TRBV5-1 and TRBJ2-7, the full variable domain is KAGVTQTPRYLIKTRGQQVTLSCSPISGHRSVSWYQQTPGQGLQFLFEYFSETQRNKGNFPGRFSGRQFSNSRSEMNVSTLELGDSALYLCASSKERGDSYEQYFGPGTRLTVT.

The chain has TRBV16 and TRBJ1-6; 7 positions match TRBD1. CDR1 and CDR2 (germline): KGHSY, FQNENV. V was clipped by 9 bases and J by 7 bases; unmatched bases: 9. The CDR3 spans 14 residues. The CDR3 region has the DNA TGTGCCAGTTGCATTCAGGGGGGCAATTCACCCCTCCACTTT. Protein sequence: CASCIQGGNSPLHF.

This sequence joins TRBV5-1 and TRBJ2-6; tentative D call: TRBD1 (6 bases). Per the germline V gene, CDR1 is SGHRS and CDR2 is YFSETQ. V was trimmed by 4 bases and J by 0 bases, leaving 17 bases between them. The CDR3 is 18 amino acids. CDR3: CASSHTQGILSGANVLTF. Written as DNA, the CDR3 is TGCGCCAGCAGCCATACCCAGGGGATCCTCTCTGGGGCCAACGTCCTGACTTTC.

The rearrangement joins TRBV5-4 to TRBJ1-2; maybe TRBD1 (5 bases). The germline V gene encodes CDR1 SGHNT and CDR2 YYREEE (reference sequence). The V and J ends lost 4 bases and 8 bases respectively, with 15 bases between them. This CDR3 comprises 13 residues. CDR3 residues: CASSQTGGVGYTF. Here the CDR3 DNA reads TGTGCCAGCAGCCAGACCGGGGGGGTGGGCTACACCTTC.

V usage is TRBV5-1 and J usage is TRBJ2-5, with 10 nucleotides matching TRBD2. The CDR3 extends over 14 amino acids. The V gene end was trimmed by 5 bases and the J gene end by 2 bases; junction bases not matched to a gene: 3. Germline V lookup: CDR1 SGHRS, CDR2 YFSETQ. The DNA of the CDR3 is TGCGCCAGCAGAACTAGCGGGATACAAGAGACCCAGTACTTC. Protein: CASRTSGIQETQYF.

This clone has only one observation. The chain carries TRBV28 and TRBJ1-5, with 7 bases aligning to TRBD1. The V gene end was trimmed by 6 bases and the J gene end by 7 bases; junction bases not matched to a gene: 9. The CDR3 has 14 amino acids. Germline V gives CDR1 MDHEN, CDR2 SYDVKM. In DNA form, the CDR3 reads TGTGCCAGCAGCCTCGGGACAGCGGACCAGCCCCAGCATTTT. Translated: CASSLGTADQPQHF.

V is TRBV3-1 (or the pseudogene TRBV3-2) and J is TRBJ1-1; tentative D call: TRBD1 (5 bases). Germline values: CDR1 LGHDT, CDR2 YNNKEL (reference sequence). The ends were cut back, 1 base at V and 4 bases at J, with 10 bases in the middle. The CDR3 runs 14 residues. CDR3 residues: CASSQVGGGTEAFF. The CDR3 region has the DNA TGTGCCAGCAGCCAAGTAGGCGGGGGCACTGAAGCTTTCTTT.

CDR3 residues: CASSESQASNYEQYF. DNA of the CDR3: TGCGCCAGCAGTGAGTCCCAGGCAAGCAACTACGAGCAGTACTTC. This chain links TRBV10-1 with TRBJ2-7; the D is unclear. V dropped 0 bases and J dropped 3 bases, with 12 bases sitting between them. The germline gives CDR1 WNHNN, CDR2 SYGVQD (reference sequence). This CDR3 comprises 15 residues.

The chain links TRBV5-1 to TRBJ2-7; 8 bases fit TRBD2. Germline V gives CDR1 SGHRS, CDR2 YFSETQ. V shed 4 bases and J 3 bases; nucleotides not matched to a gene: 15. CDR3 length equals 17 residues. As DNA, the CDR3 is TGCGCCAGCAGCCCAGGGAAGGCGGGAGGCGGTAACTACGAGCAGTACTTC. Its protein product is CASSPGKAGGGNYEQYF.

The chain couples TRBV10-3 to TRBJ1-3, with TRBD1 as a possible D gene (6 bases). The CDR3 spans 16 residues. Trimming left V 3 bases short and J 1 base short, with 13 bases between. The germline V gene encodes CDR1 ENHRY and CDR2 SYGVKD. CDR3 nucleotides: TGTGCCATCAGTGATACCGGGACACCGTCTGGAAACACCATATATTTT. Translating gives CAISDTGTPSGNTIYF.

This clone appeared a few times. Additional DNA sequences in this sample encode the identical CDR3. The V call is TRBV20-1, the J call TRBJ1-2, with TRBD1 matching 10 bases. Germline CDR1 DFQATT, CDR2 SNEGSKA (reference sequence). The V segment lost 3 bases and the J segment 8 bases; nucleotides outside the gene matches: 0. There are 11 residues in the CDR3. The CDR3 sequence is CSARDRGGYTF. CDR3 bases: TGCAGTGCTAGGGACAGGGGGGGCTACACCTTC.

The rearrangement uses TRBV7-9 and TRBJ2-3; 11 nucleotides line up with TRBD2. CDR1 is SEHNR, CDR2 FQNEAQ, per germline (reference sequence). Trimming cost V 5 bases and J 2 bases; bases outside gene matches: 3. The CDR3 is made up of 15 amino acids. The CDR3 DNA sequence: TGTGCCAGCAGCCAACTAGCGGGAGACACAGATACGCAGTATTTT. It yields the protein CASSQLAGDTDTQYF.

CDR3 protein: CASSPPTGPYTF. In DNA form, the CDR3 reads TGTGCCAGCTCACCGCCTACAGGGCCCTACACCTTC. V gene TRBV18 combines with J gene TRBJ1-2; perhaps TRBD1 as D (6 bases). Germline V gene lookup returns CDR1 KGHSH and CDR2 LQKENI. Trimming took off 3 bases at V and 10 bases at J, with 12 bases between the two ends. This CDR3 is 12 amino acids long.

The chain uses TRBV13 and TRBJ2-4, with 8 bases fitting TRBD1. J lost 0 bases, V lost 4 bases, and 14 bases had no gene match. There are 19 residues in the CDR3. Germline V gene sequence: CDR1 PRHDT, CDR2 FYEKMQ (reference sequence). The CDR3 here is CASSSTWTGPSQAKNIQYF. CDR3 DNA sequence: TGTGCCAGCAGCTCAACGTGGACAGGGCCCTCGCAAGCCAAAAACATTCAGTACTTC.

V gene TRBV29-1 combines with J gene TRBJ2-4, with TRBD2 as a possible D gene (5 bases). The CDR3 extends over 14 amino acids. Trimming removed 6 bases at V and 8 bases at J, with 20 bases between. Germline CDR1 reads SQVTM; CDR2 reads ANQGSEA. CDR3 amino acids: CSVLTRTGWDIQYF. The CDR3 coding sequence is TGCAGCGTCCTCACTAGGACGGGGTGGGACATTCAGTACTTC.

About this clone itself: Other DNA sequences within the sample encode an identical CDR3. The chain couples TRBV18 to TRBJ2-3; a weak D match, TRBD2 (6 bases). The CDR3 runs 15 residues. The germline V and J ends were trimmed by 2 bases and 0 bases, with 9 bases remaining between them. Germline V gene sequence: CDR1 KGHSH, CDR2 LQKENI. CDR3 sequence: CASSPAGTSTDTQYF. DNA for the CDR3: TGTGCCAGCTCACCAGCGGGGACTAGCACAGATACGCAGTATTTT. Using reference TRBV18 and TRBJ2-3 for the parts outside the CDR3, the full variable domain is NAGVMQNPRHLVRRRGQEARLRCSPMKGHSHVYWYRQLPEEGLKFMVYLQKENIIDESGMPKERFSAEFPKEGPSILRIQQVVRGDSAAYFCASSPAGTSTDTQYFGPGTRLTVL.

The chain couples TRBV7-8 to TRBJ2-7, with 9 bases fitting TRBD2. Unmatched junction bases numbered 11, after V lost 5 bases and J lost 3 bases. The CDR3 length is 16 residues. CDR1 and CDR2 from the germline V gene are SGHVS and FQNEAQ. This chain's CDR3 is CASSPFETSGLYEQYF. The CDR3 DNA reads TGTGCCAGCAGCCCGTTCGAAACTAGCGGGCTCTACGAGCAGTACTTC.